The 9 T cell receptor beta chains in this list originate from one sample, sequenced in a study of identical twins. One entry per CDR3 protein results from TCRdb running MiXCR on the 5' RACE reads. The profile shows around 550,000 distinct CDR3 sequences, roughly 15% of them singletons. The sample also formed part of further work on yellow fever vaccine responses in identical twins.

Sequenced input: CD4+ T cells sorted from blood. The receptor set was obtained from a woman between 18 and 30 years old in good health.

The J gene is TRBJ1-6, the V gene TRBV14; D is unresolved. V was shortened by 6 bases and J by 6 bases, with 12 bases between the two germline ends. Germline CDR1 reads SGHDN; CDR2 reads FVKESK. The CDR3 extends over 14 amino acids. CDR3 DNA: TGTGCCAGCAGTCGGTTCTCTTCTAATTCACCCCTCCACTTT. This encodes CASSRFSSNSPLHF.

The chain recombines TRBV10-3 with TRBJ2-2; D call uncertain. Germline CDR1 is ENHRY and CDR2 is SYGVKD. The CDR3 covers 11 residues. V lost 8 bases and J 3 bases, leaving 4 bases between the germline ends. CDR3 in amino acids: CAIGHTGELFF. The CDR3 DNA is TGTGCCATCGGTCACACCGGGGAGCTGTTTTTT.

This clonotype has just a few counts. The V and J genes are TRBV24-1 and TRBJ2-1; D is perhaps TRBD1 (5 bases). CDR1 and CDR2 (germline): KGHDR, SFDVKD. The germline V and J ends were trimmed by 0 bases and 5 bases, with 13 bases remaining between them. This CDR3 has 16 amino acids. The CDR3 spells CATSDLGQGTNNEQFF. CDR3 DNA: TGTGCCACCAGTGATTTGGGCCAGGGTACAAACAATGAGCAGTTCTTC.

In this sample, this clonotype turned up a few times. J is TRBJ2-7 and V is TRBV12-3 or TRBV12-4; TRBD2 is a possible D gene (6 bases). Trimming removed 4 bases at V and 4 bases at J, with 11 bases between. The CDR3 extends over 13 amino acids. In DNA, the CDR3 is TGTGCCAGCAGTTACGGCGGGGCGTACGAGCAGTACTTC. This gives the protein CASSYGGAYEQYF.

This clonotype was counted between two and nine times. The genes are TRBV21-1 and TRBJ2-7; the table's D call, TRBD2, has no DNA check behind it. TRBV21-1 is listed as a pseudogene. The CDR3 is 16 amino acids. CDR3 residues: CASSWTSDSLCYEQYF. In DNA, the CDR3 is TGTGCCAGCAGCTGGACTAGCGACAGCTTGTGCTACGAGCAGTACTTC.

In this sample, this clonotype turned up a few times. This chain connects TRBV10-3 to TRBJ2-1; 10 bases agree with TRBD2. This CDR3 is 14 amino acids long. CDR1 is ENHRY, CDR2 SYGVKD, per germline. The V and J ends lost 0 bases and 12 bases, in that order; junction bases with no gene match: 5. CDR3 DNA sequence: TGTGCCATCAGTGAGTCAGCGGGAGGGCCAGGGCAGTTCTTC. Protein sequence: CAISESAGGPGQFF.

CDR3 nucleotide sequence: TGTGCCAGCAGCTATGCGTGGAGCGCGAACACCGGGGAGCTGTTTTTT. This translates into CASSYAWSANTGELFF. The chain couples TRBV5-5 to TRBJ2-2, with D unclear. Germline assignment: CDR1 SGHKS and CDR2 YYEKEE (reference sequence). The germline V and J ends were trimmed by 3 bases and 0 bases, with 12 bases remaining between them. CDR3 length equals 16 residues.

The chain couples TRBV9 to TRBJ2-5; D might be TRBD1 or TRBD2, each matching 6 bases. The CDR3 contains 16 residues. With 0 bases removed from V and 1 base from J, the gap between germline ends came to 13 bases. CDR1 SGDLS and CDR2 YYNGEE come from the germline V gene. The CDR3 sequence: CASSVGGDNIQETQYF. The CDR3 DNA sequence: TGTGCCAGCAGCGTAGGGGGGGACAACATCCAAGAGACCCAGTACTTC. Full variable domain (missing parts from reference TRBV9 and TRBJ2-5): DSGVTQTPKHLITATGQRVTLRCSPRSGDLSVYWYQQSLDQGLQFLIQYYNGEERAKGNILERFSAQQFPDLHSELNLSSLELGDSALYFCASSVGGDNIQETQYFGPGTRLLVL.

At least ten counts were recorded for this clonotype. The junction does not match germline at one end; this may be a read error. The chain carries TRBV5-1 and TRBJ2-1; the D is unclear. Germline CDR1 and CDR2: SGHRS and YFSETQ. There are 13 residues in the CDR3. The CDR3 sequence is CASSFGSYNEQFF. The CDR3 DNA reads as TGTGCCAGCAGTTTCGGCAGCTACAATGAGCAGTTCTTC.